The entry that follows covers one T cell receptor (beta chain) sequence. Its antigen is currently not known. Per-base qualities were not stored, and no clone one base away is much larger. This record belongs to a study of CD8 T cells in Susac syndrome (dated by TCRdb to about 2019). Study-wide context: The study used repertoire sequencing to test whether antigen drove CD8+ T cell activation and differentiation in Susac syndrome. The study compared CD8+ T cell repertoire clonality among 11 to 12 healthy donors, about 14 Susac syndrome patients and 15 multiple sclerosis patients. Overall results and qualifications from the work: The number of individuals in the TCR sequencing and HLA analysis was recognized as being relatively small.

RNA was extracted with the RNeasy kit and about 0.5 to 1 ug was reverse transcribed using random hexamers. The immunoSEQ multiplex PCR assay, covering 54 Vbeta and 13 Jbeta segments, was used to amplify TCR beta CDR3 regions. PCR amplification bias was corrected by using a synthetic template baseline for primer optimization and computational correction. Concerning the study's data processing: Reads were annotated to V, D and J genes according to IMGT and were analyzed with immunoSEQ Analyzer, with only productive sequences retained. Clonality was calculated as one minus the Shannon entropy normalized by log2 of the number of productive unique sequences. For each patient and control, public and private clones were evaluated among the 100 most prevalent clones. A clone was defined as Susac-specific if it was absent from the healthy and MS cohorts, from roughly 1,000 published viral clones and from other ImmuneACCESS disease sequences. TCRdb applied fastp at Q25 and MiXCR to the public reads, then kept only in-frame beta chains. Each CDR3 protein appears once, grouped with its most common genes and DNA. It is TCRdb's table, rather than the study itself, that gives the V and J calls and clone size. The sample data list about 280,000 distinct CDR3 sequences, and roughly 84% of these were observed just once. The ten largest make up 0.095% to 0.14% of the sample.

V is cut by 3 bases and J by 7 bases, and the space between the germline ends is 15 bases. Inclusive of the bounding cysteine and phenylalanine, the CDR3 is 15 residues long. CDR3 DNA only is kept here, 45 bases in frame from base 1. CDR1 SGHVS and CDR2 FQNEAQ are derived from the germline V gene. Peripheral blood CD8+ and CD4+ T cells from healthy donors, Susac syndrome patients and multiple sclerosis patients were profiled by high-throughput TCR beta sequencing. Treatment-naive patients with stable or active relapsing-remitting disease fulfilling revised McDonald criteria were used as multiple sclerosis controls. CD8+ TEMRA cells were enriched by FACS, while bulk CD8+ and CD4+ T cells were purified by magnetic negative isolation. Blood was drawn into EDTA tubes, processed within 24 hours, and PBMCs were isolated by density gradient centrifugation. PBMCs intended for TCR sequencing were cryopreserved in liquid nitrogen and were subsequently thawed in a 37 degrees C water bath. The sorted or isolated CD4+, CD8+ and CD8+ TEMRA cells reached a purity of at least 90%.

Recombination connected TRBV7-8 to TRBJ1-4; a confident D gene designation cannot be given. The receptor comes from a human donor with multiple sclerosis. Sequenced: CD8+ T cells from PBMCs. CDR3 protein: CASSFPRFASEKLFF. The nucleotides are TGTGCCAGCAGCTTCCCCCGTTTCGCGAGTGAAAAACTGTTTTTT.